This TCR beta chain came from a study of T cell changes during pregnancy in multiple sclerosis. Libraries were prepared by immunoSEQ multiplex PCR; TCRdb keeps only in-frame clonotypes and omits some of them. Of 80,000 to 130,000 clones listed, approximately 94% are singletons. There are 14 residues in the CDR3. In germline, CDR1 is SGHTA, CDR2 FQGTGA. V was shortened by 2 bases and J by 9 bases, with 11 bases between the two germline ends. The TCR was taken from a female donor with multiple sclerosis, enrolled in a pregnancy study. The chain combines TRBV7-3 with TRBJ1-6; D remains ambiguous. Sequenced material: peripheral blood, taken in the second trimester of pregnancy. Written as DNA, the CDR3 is TGTGCCAGCAGCTTAGTACACGAGGGTTCACCCCTCCACTTT. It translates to CASSLVHEGSPLHF.